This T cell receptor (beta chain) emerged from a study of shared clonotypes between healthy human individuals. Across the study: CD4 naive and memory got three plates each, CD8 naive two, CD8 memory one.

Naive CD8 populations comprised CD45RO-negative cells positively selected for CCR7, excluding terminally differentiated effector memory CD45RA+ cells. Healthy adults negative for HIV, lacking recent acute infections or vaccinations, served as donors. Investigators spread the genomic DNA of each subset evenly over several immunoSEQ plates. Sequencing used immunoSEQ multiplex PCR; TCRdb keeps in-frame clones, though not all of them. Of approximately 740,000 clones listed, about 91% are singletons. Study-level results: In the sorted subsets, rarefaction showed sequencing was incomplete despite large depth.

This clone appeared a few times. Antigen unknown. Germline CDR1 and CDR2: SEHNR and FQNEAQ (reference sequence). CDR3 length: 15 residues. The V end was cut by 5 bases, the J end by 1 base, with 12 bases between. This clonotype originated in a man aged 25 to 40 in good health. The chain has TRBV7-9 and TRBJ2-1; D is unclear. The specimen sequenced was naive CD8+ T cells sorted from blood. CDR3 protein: CASSPRSRSYNEQFF. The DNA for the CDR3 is TGTGCCAGCAGCCCTAGGAGTAGGTCCTACAATGAGCAGTTCTTC. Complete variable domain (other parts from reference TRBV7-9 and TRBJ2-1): DTGVSQNPRHKITKRGQNVTFRCDPISEHNRLYWYRQTLGQGPEFLTYFQNEAQLEKSRLLSDRFSAERPKGSFSTLEIQRTEQGDSAMYLCASSPRSRSYNEQFFGPGTRLTVL.